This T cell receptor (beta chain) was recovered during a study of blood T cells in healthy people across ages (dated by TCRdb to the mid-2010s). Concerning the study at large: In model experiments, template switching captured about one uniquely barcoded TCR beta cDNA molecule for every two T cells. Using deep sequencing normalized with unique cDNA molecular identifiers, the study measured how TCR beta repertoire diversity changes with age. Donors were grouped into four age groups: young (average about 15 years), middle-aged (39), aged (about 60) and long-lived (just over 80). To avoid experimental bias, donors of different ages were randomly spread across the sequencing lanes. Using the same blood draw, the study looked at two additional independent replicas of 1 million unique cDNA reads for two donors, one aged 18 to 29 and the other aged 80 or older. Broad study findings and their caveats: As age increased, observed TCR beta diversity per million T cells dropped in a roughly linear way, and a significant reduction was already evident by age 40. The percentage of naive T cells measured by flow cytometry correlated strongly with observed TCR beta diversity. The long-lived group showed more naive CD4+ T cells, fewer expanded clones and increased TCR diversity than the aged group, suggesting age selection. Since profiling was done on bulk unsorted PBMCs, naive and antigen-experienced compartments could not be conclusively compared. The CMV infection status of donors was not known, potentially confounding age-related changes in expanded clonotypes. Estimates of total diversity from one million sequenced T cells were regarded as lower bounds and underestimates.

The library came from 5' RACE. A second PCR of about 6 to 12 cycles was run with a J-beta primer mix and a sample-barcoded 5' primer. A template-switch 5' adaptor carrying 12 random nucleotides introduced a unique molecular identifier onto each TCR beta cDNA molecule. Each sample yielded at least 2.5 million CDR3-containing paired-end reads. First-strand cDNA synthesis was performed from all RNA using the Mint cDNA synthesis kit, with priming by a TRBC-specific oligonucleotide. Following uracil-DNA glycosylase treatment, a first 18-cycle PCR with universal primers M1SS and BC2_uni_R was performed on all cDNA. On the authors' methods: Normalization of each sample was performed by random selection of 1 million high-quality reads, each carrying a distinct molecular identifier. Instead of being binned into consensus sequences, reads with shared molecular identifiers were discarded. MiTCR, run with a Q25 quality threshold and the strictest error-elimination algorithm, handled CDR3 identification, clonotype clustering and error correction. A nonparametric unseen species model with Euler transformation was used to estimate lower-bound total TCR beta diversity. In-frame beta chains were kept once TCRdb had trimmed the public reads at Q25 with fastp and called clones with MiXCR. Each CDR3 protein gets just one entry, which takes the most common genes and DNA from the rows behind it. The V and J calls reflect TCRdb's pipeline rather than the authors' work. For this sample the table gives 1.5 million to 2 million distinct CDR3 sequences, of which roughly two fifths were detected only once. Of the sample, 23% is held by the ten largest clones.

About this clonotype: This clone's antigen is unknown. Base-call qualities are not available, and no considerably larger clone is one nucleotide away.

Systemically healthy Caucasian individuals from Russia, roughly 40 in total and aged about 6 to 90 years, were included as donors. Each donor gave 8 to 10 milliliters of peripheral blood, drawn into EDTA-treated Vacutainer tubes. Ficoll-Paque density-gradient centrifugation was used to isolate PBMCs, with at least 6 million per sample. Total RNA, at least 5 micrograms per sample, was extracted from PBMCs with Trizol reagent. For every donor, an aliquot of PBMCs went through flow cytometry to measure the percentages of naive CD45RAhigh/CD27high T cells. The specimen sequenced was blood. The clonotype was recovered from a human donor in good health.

CDR3 reads: CASSLFGTGGQSGYTF. The DNA sequence is given as TGTGCCAGCAGTTTATTCGGGACAGGGGGACAAAGTGGCTACACCTTC. The V and J segments used are TRBV27 and TRBJ1-2; 11 of the junction bases match TRBD1. Here V drops 1 base and J drops 7 bases, and the junction holds 8 bases not matched to any gene. For CDR1 and CDR2, the germline V gene (reference sequence) lists MNHEY and SMNVEV. The CDR3 numbers 16 residues from cysteine through phenylalanine. Just CDR3 DNA is preserved here, 48 bases in frame from base 1.